A selection of T cell receptor beta chains follows, all from one sample in a study of identical twins. MiXCR, run by TCRdb on the 5' RACE reads, gives a single entry per CDR3 protein. The table lists around 650,000 distinct CDR3 sequences, about 7.1% of them singletons. A further study also used this sample, focusing on yellow fever vaccine responses in identical twins.

Input material: PBMCs. The receptors were gathered from a young woman in good health. The CDR3 runs from the conserved cysteine through the conserved F or W. The order of the fields is V gene, CDR3 protein.

TRBV7-9,CASSPPGGLYAKNIQYF
TRBV28,CASSYSGKTQETQYF
TRBV28,CASSFEGNTQYF
TRBV5-1,CASSTGGVTEAFF
TRBV7-9,CASSLDYEQCF
TRBV12-3/TRBV12-4,CASSFQLAGGNIEQFF
TRBV5-1,CASSQGQTTEAFF
TRBV7-7,CASSLEGSGLYQETQYF
TRBV28,CASSFAGGSGNTIYF
TRBV5-1,CASSLASGPNEKLFF
TRBV4-2,CASSSRSPYNSPLHF
TRBV5-5,CASRGGQATGELFF
TRBV16,CASSQGRLNEQFF
TRBV29-1,CSGRGGDEKLFF
TRBV5-4,CASSTRNNEQFF
TRBV20-1,CSAARTSGRNSLGIQYF
TRBV12-5,CASGFHGFDNEQFF
TRBV20-1,CSREGVNTEAFF
TRBV2,CASSEAPPTQYF
TRBV5-1,CASSKGNSYNEQFF
TRBV27,CASRPSYGRQDEQYF
TRBV6-5,CASSYGGGAPFQETQYF
TRBV18,CASSPLQGENTEAFF
TRBV20-1,CSASLRGGRTDTQYF
TRBV5-6,CASSPGWGQIDEQYF
TRBV20-1,CSARSPRETGELFF
TRBV2,CASIFGPNYGYTF
TRBV20-1,CSARDRVRGQNEQFF
TRBV7-7,CASSFSEAGGSPLHF
TRBV12-5,CAFSLILRGLAYNTGELFF
TRBV5-1,CASSLADSTTNEKLFF
TRBV2,CASGQGTRTDTQYF
TRBV6-5,CASSSPGTGDYEQYF
TRBV2,CASVSGVEYNEQFF
TRBV12-5,CASGFWGSTDTQYF
TRBV7-8,CASGLITNMGLNEQFF
TRBV5-6,CASSPGTSEGETQYF
TRBV6-1,CASSRTGLGEAFF
TRBV2,CATIKGSQGYTF
TRBV2,CASTADRVVGDTQYF
TRBV19,CASSILTTGHKLGNQPQHF
TRBV6-1,CASSLRLAGESETQYF
TRBV28,CASSLYPTDSYNEQFF
TRBV5-1,CASSSEGIWGYGYTF
TRBV28,CASSFFIGQGATEQYF
TRBV5-5,CASSATGTGISEQYF
TRBV20-1,CSARAYNEQFF
TRBV4-1,CASSQEGKTGHTGELFF
TRBV19,CASSLGTRAQETQYF
TRBV10-3,CAISEVEFAQYYGYTF
TRBV11-3,CASSFGASGDYNEQFF
TRBV9,CASSAGIGLAGETQYF